This TCR beta chain was observed in a study of CD8 T cell repertoires and HIV-1 epitope variants. Study context: Controls were a CMV, EBV and flu peptide pool, Ebola AY9 negative control, and no-peptide well. Equal numbers of autologous T cell-negative cells presented antigen to enriched T cells. 1M T cells were kept uncultured as a baseline.

Germline loops: CDR1 MNHEY, CDR2 SMNVEV (reference sequence). The V gene lost 7 bases and the J gene lost 3 bases, with 19 bases spanning the gap. The CDR3 length is 15 residues. Only in-frame clones appear in the TCRdb table, and some are missing; sequencing was by immunoSEQ multiplex PCR. The sample holds approximately 5,000 clones, approximately 68% seen once. Comments on this clone: The antigen is not known.

The sequenced material came from cultured CD8+ T cells derived from PBMCs. The J gene is TRBJ2-7, the V gene TRBV27; D is perhaps TRBD1 or TRBD2 (7 bases each). This sequence was found in a male donor with HIV. DNA for the CDR3: TGTGCCAGCACTCCTGGGGGGGACAGCAACTACGAGCAGTACTTC. Translating it yields CASTPGGDSNYEQYF.